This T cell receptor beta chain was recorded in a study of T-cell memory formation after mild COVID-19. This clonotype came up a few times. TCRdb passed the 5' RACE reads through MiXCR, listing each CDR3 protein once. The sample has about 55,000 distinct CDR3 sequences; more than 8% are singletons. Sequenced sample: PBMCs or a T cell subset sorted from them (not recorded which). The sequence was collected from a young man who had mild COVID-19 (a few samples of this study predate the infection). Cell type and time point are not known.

CDR3 in DNA: TGCAGTGCTAGAGGCGCCCCAAACGGGGAGCTGTTTTTT. This gives the protein CSARGAPNGELFF. The chain combines TRBV20-1 with TRBJ2-2; D remains unclear. The CDR3 extends over 13 amino acids. Looked up from germline, CDR1 is DFQATT and CDR2 is SNEGSKA (reference sequence). Trimming pared 1 base from V and 7 bases from J, leaving 10 bases between.